This TCR beta chain was recovered during a study of shared clonotypes between healthy human individuals. Note on this clone: As yet, its antigen is unknown.

Germline loops: CDR1 LNHDA, CDR2 SQIVND (reference sequence). Trimming took 2 bases from V and 5 from J; bases not matched to a gene: 11. This CDR3 spans 16 amino acids. Profiling relied on immunoSEQ multiplex PCR, and the TCRdb table lists in-frame clones only, not all of them. The top ten hold roughly 0.29% of the sample, which has 600,000 or so clones, about 98% seen once. Study results and caveats: Rarefaction curves obtained for sorted subsets showed sequencing incomplete despite large depth. Investigators collected only blood, and repertoires in tissues likely differ.

CD45RO-negative CD8 cells positively selected for CCR7 made up the naive population, which excluded terminally differentiated effector memory CD45RA+ cells. Every donor was a Caucasian adult from Nashville, Tennessee. The chain uses TRBV19 and TRBJ2-7; TRBD1 matches at 8 bases. The sample was naive CD8+ T cells sorted from blood. The TCR sequence derives from a man aged 25-45 years in good health. CDR3 nucleotide sequence: TGTGCCAGTAGTATAAACAGCCAGGGGGCGGAACACGAGCAGTACTTC. Protein sequence: CASSINSQGAEHEQYF. The full variable domain, rest sourced from reference TRBV19 and TRBJ2-7, is DGGITQSPKYLFRKEGQNVTLSCEQNLNHDAMYWYRQDPGQGLRLIYYSQIVNDFQKGDIAEGYSVSREKKESFPLTVTSAQKNPTAFYLCASSINSQGAEHEQYFGPGTRLTVT.